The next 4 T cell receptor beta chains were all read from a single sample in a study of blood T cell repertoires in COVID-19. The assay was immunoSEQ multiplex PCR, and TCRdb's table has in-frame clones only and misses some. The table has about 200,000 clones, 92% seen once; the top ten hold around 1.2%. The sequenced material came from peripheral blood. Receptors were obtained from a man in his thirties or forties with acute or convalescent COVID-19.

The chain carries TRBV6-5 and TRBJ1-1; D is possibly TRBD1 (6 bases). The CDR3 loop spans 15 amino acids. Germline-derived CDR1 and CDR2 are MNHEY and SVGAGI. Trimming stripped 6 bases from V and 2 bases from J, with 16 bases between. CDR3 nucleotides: TGTGCCAGCAGCCTACAAGGGGGAATTAACACTGAAGCTTTCTTT. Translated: CASSLQGGINTEAFF.

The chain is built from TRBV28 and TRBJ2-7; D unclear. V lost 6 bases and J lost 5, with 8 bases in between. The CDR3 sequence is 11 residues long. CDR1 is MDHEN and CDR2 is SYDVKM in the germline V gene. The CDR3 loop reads CASSRVHEQYF. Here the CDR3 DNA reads TGTGCCAGCAGCCGCGTCCACGAGCAGTACTTC.

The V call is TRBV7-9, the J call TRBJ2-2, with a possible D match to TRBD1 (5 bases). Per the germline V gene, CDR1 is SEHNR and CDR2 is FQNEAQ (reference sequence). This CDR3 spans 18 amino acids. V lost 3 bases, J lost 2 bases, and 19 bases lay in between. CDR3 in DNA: TGTGCCAGCAGCTTCCCAAAAGAGCGACAGACCAACACCGGGGAGCTGTTTTTT. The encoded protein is CASSFPKERQTNTGELFF.

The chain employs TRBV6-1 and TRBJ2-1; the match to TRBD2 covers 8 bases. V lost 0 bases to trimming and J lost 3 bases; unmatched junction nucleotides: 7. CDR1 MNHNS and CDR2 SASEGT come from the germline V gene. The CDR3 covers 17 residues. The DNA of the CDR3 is TGTGCCAGCAGTGAAGCGCGCTTGAGCGGGAGCTACAATGAGCAGTTCTTC. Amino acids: CASSEARLSGSYNEQFF.